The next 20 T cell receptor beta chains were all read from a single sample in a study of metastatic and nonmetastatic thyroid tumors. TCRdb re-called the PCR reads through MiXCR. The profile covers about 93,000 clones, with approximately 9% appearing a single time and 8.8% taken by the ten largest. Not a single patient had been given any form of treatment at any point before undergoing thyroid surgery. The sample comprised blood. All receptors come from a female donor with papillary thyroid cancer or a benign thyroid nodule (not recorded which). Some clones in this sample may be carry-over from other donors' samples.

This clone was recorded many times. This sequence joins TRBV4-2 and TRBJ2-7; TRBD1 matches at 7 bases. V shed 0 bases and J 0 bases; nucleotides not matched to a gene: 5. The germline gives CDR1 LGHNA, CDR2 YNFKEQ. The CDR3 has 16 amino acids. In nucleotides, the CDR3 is TGTGCCAGCAGCCAAGATCTGGGGACAGCCTCCTACGAGCAGTACTTC. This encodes CASSQDLGTASYEQYF.

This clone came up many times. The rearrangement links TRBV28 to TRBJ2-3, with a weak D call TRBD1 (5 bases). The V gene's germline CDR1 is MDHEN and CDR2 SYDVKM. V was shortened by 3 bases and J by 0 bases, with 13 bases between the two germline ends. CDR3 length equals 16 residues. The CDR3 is CASSFATGASTDTQYF. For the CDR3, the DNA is TGTGCCAGCAGTTTTGCAACAGGTGCGAGCACAGATACGCAGTATTTT.

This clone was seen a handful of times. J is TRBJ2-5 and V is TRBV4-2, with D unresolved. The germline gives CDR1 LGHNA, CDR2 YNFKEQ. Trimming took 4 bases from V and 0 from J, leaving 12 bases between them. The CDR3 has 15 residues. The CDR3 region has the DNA TGTGCCAGCAGCCCCCGTGTGGCCGACCAAGAGACCCAGTACTTC. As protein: CASSPRVADQETQYF.

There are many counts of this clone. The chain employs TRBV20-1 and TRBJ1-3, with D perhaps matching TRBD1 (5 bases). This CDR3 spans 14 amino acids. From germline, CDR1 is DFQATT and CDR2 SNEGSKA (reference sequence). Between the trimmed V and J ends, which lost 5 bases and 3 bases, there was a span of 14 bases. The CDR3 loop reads CSAGSRVDGNTIYF. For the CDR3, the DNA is TGCAGTGCTGGCTCCAGGGTAGATGGAAACACCATATATTTT.

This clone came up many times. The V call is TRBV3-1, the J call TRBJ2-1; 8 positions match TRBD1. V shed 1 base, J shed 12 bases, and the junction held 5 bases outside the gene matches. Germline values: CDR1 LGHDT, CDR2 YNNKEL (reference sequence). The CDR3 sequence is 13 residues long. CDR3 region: CASSQAAGTGQFF. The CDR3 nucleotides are TGTGCCAGCAGCCAAGCCGCCGGGACAGGGCAGTTCTTC.

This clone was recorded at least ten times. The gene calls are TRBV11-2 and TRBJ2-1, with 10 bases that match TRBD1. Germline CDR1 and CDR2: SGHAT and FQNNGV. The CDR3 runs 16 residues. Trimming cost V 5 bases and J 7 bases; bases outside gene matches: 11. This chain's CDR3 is CASSPSGGDRGNEQFF. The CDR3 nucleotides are TGTGCCAGCAGCCCGAGCGGTGGGGACAGGGGTAATGAGCAGTTCTTC.

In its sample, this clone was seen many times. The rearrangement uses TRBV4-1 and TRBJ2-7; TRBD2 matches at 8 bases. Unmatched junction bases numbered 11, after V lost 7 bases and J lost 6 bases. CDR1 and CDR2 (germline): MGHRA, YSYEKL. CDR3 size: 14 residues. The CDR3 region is CASKLAGGRREQYF. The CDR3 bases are TGCGCCAGCAAATTGGCGGGGGGACGTCGCGAGCAGTACTTC.

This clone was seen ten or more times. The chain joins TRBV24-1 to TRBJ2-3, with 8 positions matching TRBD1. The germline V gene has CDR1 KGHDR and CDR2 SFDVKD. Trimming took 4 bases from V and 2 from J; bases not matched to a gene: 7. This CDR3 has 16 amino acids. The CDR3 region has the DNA TGTGCCACCAGTGAGCCTACAGGGGGTACCACAGATACGCAGTATTTT. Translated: CATSEPTGGTTDTQYF.

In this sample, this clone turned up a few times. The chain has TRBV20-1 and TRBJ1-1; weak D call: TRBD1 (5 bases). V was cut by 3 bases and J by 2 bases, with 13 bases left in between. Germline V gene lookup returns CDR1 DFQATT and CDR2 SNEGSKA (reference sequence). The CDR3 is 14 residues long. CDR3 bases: TGCAGTGCTAGTTCTTGGGACCCCAACACTGAAGCTTTCTTT. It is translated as CSASSWDPNTEAFF.

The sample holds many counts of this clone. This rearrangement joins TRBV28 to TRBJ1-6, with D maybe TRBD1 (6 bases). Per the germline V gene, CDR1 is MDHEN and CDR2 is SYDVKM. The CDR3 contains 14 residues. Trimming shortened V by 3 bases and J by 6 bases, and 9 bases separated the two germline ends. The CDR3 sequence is CASSLGGLNSPLHF. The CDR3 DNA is TGTGCCAGCAGTTTGGGGGGCCTTAATTCACCCCTCCACTTT. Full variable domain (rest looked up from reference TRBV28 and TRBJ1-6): DVKVTQSSRYLVKRTGEKVFLECVQDMDHENMFWYRQDPGLGLRLIYFSYDVKMKEKGDIPEGYSVSREKKERFSLILESASTNQTSMYLCASSLGGLNSPLHFGNGTRLTVT.

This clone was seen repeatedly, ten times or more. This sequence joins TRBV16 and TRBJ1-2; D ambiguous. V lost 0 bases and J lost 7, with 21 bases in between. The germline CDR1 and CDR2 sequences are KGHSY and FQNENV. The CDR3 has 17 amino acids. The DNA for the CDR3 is TGTGCCAGCAGCCAATCTCCCGGCGTCCGCCTGGGAAGTGGCTACACCTTC. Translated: CASSQSPGVRLGSGYTF.

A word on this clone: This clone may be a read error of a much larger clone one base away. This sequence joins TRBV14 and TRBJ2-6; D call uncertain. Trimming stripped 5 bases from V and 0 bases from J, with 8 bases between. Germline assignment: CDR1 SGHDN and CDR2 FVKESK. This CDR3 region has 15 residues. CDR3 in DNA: TGTGCCAGCAGCACATCATACTCTGGGGCCAACGTCCTGACTTTC. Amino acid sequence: CASSTSYSGANVLTF.

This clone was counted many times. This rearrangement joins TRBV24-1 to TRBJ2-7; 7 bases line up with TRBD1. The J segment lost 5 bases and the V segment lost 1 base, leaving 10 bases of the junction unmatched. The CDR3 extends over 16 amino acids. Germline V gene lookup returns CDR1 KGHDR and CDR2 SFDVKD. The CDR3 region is CATSDFQPNRGNEQYF. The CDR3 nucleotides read TGTGCCACCAGTGATTTCCAACCTAACAGGGGTAACGAGCAGTACTTC.

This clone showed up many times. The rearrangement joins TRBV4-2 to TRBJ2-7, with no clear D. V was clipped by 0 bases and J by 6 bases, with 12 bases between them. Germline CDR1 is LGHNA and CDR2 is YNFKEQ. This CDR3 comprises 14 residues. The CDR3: CASSQDRAASEQYF. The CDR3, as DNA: TGTGCCAGCAGCCAAGATAGGGCCGCCTCCGAGCAGTACTTC.

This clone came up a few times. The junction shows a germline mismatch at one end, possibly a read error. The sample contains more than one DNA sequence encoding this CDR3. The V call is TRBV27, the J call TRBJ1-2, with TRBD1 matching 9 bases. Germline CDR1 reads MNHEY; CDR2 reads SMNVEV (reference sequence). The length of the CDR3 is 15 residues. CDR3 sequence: CASSLSSQGAGGYTF. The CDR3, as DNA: TGTGCCAGCAGCTTATCGTCACAGGGGGCGGGTGGCTACACCTTC.

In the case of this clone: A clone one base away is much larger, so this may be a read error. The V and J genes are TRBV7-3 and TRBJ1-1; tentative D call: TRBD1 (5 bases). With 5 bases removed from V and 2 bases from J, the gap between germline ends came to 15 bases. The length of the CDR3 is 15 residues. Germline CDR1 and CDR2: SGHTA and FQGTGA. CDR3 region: CASSLRPGHNTEAFF. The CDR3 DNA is TGTGCCAGCAGCCTCCGCCCGGGGCATAACACTGAAGCTTTCTTT.

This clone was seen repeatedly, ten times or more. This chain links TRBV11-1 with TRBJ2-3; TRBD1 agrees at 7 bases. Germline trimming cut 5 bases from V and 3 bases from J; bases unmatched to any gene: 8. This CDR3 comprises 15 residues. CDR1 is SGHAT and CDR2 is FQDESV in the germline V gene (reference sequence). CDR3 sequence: CASSPRGRGTDTQYF. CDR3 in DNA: TGTGCCAGCAGCCCTAGGGGCAGGGGGACAGATACGCAGTATTTT. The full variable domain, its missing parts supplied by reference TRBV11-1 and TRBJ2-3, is EAEVAQSPRYKITEKSQAVAFWCDPISGHATLYWYRQILGQGPELLVQFQDESVVDDSQLPKDRFSAERLKGVDSTLKIQPAELGDSAMYLCASSPRGRGTDTQYFGPGTRLTVL.

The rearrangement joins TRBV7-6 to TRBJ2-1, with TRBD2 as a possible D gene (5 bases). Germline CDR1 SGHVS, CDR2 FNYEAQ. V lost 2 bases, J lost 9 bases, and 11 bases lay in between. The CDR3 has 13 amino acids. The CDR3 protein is CASSLLGDGEQFF. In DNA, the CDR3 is TGTGCCAGCAGCTTACTCGGGGATGGTGAGCAGTTCTTC.

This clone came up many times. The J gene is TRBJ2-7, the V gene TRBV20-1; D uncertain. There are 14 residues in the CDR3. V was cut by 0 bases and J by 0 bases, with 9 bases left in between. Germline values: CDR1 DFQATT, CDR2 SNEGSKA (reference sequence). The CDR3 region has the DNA TGCAGTGCTAGAGACTCTTGGAGCTCCTACGAGCAGTACTTC. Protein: CSARDSWSSYEQYF.

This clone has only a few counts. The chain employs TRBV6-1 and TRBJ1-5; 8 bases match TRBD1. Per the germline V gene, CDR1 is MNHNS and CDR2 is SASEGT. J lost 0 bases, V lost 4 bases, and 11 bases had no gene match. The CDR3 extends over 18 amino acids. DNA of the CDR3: TGTGCCAGCAGTGCCCCGGGACAGGTGACATATAGCAATCAGCCCCAGCATTTT. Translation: CASSAPGQVTYSNQPQHF.